This T cell receptor (beta chain) appears in the sequencing data of a study of CD8+ T cells in alopecia areata. Whole-study context: Tofacitinib ran for 6 to 18 months before 6 months off drug.

Trimming at V came to 3 bases and at J to 5 bases, leaving 14 bases not matched to a gene. This CDR3 is built from 16 residues. Germline V gives CDR1 SQVTM, CDR2 ANQGSEA. Comment on this clone: Its antigen is still unknown.

As the sequencing template, cDNA was produced by extracting RNA and reverse transcribing it. Sequencing used immunoSEQ multiplex PCR; TCRdb keeps in-frame clones, though not all of them. The sample has over 95,000 clones; 60% to 75% are singletons. Findings and limits, study-wide: Significant decreases in scalp clonality and expanded CD8+ clones followed tofacitinib treatment. The study found that many expanded lesional clones persisted in scalp and blood during tofacitinib. TCRs were shared less clearly across patients than in mice, possibly for HLA-related reasons.

Treatment reported: oral pan-JAK inhibitor, 5-10 mg twice daily. The chain couples TRBV29-1 to TRBJ2-7, with 9 bases aligning to TRBD1. The TCR was taken from a human donor with alopecia areata. Sequencing used CD8+ T cells sorted from blood, obtained at week 4, from a patient treated with tofacitinib. The CDR3 region is CSVEAIGTGPLDEQYF. CDR3 nucleotides: TGCAGCGTTGAGGCGATAGGGACAGGGCCATTGGACGAGCAGTACTTC.